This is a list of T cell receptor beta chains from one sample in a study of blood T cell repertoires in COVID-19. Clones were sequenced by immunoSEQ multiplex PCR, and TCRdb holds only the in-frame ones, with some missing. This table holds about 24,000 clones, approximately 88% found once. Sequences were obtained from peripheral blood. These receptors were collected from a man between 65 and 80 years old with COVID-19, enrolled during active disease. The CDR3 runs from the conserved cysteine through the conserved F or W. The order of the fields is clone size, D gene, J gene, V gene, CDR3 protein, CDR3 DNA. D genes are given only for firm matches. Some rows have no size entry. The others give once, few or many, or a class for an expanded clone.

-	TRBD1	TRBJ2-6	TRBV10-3	CAISESLGQGFSGANVLTF	TGTGCCATCAGTGAGTCGCTTGGACAGGGTTTCTCTGGGGCCAACGTCCTGACTTTC
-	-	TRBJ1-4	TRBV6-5	CASSSGGWSEKLFF	TGTGCCAGCAGCTCCGGGGGATGGAGTGAAAAACTGTTTTTT
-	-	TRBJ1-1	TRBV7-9	CASSLGTGFPRNTEAFF	TGTGCCAGCAGCTTAGGCACAGGGTTCCCCCGGAACACTGAAGCTTTCTTT
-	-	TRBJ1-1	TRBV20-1	CSSLGGTEAFF	TGCAGTTCCTTGGGAGGCACTGAAGCTTTCTTT
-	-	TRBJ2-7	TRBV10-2	CASSGGDEQYF	TGCGCCAGCAGTGGGGGGGACGAGCAGTACTTC
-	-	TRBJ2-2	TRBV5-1	CASSLKTGWTGELFF	TGCGCCAGCAGCTTAAAAACAGGTTGGACCGGGGAGCTGTTTTTT
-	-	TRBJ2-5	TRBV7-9	CASTLGRGQETQYF	TGTGCCAGCACCCTCGGAAGGGGACAAGAGACCCAGTACTTC
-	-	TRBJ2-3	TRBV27	CASSFNSFGEPSYTQYF	TGTGCCAGCAGTTTCAATAGCTTCGGGGAGCCCTCTTATACGCAGTATTTT
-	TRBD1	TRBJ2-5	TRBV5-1	CASSLRQGTETQYF	TGCGCCAGCAGCTTAAGACAGGGTACAGAGACCCAGTACTTC
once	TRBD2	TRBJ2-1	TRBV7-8	CASSLDPWGAGGPNEQFF	TGTGCCAGCAGCTTAGACCCTTGGGGAGCGGGGGGGCCTAATGAGCAGTTCTTC
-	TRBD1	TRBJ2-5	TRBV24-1	CATSDPGQGETQYF	TGTGCCACCAGTGACCCCGGACAGGGAGAGACCCAGTACTTC
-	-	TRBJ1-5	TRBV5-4	CASSSRPQHF	TGTGCCAGCAGCTCCCGGCCCCAGCATTTT
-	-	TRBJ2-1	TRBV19	CASRPGLGANEQFF	TGTGCCAGTAGACCGGGATTGGGGGCCAATGAGCAGTTCTTC
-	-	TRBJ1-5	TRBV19	CASTLAGRASNQPQHF	TGTGCCAGTACGCTCGCCGGCAGGGCGAGCAATCAGCCCCAGCATTTT
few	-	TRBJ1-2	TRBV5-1	CASSLEQGNGYTF	TGCGCCAGCAGCTTGGAACAGGGAAATGGCTACACCTTC
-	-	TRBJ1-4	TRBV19	CASSSWTVGGEKLFF	TGTGCCAGTAGTTCCTGGACAGTCGGCGGTGAAAAACTGTTTTTT
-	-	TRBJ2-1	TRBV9	CASSVVTGSYNEQFF	TGTGCCAGCAGCGTAGTAACTGGCTCCTACAATGAGCAGTTCTTC
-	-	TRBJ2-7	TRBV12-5	CASGSTGSVHEQYF	TGTGCTAGTGGTTCTACAGGGTCTGTGCACGAGCAGTACTTC
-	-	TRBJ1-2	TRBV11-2	CASSLGPGEMYGYTF	TGTGCCAGCAGCTTAGGACCAGGCGAAATGTATGGCTACACCTTC
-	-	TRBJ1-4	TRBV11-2	CASSFTVNQEKLFF	TGTGCCAGCAGCTTCACAGTGAACCAGGAAAAACTGTTTTTT
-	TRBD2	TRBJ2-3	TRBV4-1	CASSQEPSGMATQYF	TGCGCCAGCAGCCAAGAGCCTAGCGGGATGGCTACGCAGTATTTT
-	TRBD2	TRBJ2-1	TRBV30	CARQAGASYNEQFF	TGTGCCAGACAAGCGGGAGCCTCCTACAATGAGCAGTTCTTC
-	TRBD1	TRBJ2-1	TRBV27	CASSWAGQVSDEQFF	TGTGCCAGCAGCTGGGCGGGACAGGTCTCGGATGAGCAGTTCTTC
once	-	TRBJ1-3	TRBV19	CASSLGTPAGNTIYF	TGTGCCAGTAGTCTAGGGACACCGGCTGGAAACACCATATATTTT
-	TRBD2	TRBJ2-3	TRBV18	CASSLRGSSTDTQYF	TGTGCCAGCTCACTCCGCGGGAGTTCCACAGATACGCAGTATTTT
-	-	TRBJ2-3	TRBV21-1	CASSKTWTSGDTDTQYF	TGTGCCAGCAGCAAGACCTGGACTAGCGGAGATACAGATACGCAGTATTTT
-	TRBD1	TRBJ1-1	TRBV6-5	CASSWGGTGNTEAFF	TGTGCCAGCAGTTGGGGTGGGACAGGGAACACTGAAGCTTTCTTT
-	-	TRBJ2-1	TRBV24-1	CATMYEFF	TGTGCCACCATGTATGAGTTCTTC
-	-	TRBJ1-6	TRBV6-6	CASSYSSLNSPLHF	TGTGCCAGCAGTTACTCGAGTCTTAATTCACCCCTCCACTTT
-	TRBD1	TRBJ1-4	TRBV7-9	CASSRDRGKEKLFF	TGTGCCAGCAGTCGGGACAGAGGAAAGGAAAAACTGTTTTTT
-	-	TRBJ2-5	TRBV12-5	CASGFSGETRRYF	TGTGCTAGTGGTTTCTCGGGGGAGACCAGACGGTACTTC
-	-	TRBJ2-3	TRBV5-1	CASQGVLRGTDTQYF	TGCGCCAGCCAGGGAGTTCTCCGGGGGACAGATACGCAGTATTTT
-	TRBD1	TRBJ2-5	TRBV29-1	CSGKGQGETQYF	TGCAGCGGAAAAGGACAGGGAGAGACCCAGTACTTC
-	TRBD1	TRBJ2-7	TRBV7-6	CASSLPRQGGLDEQYF	TGTGCCAGCAGCTTACCCCGACAGGGCGGCTTGGACGAGCAGTACTTC
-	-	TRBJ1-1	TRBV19	CASSIYARATEAFF	TGTGCCAGTAGTATATACGCGAGGGCCACTGAAGCTTTCTTT
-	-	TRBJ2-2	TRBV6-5	CASSPGYTGELFF	TGTGCCAGCAGTCCCGGTTACACCGGGGAGCTGTTTTTT
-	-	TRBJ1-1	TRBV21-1	CASSTNPGQGTTEAFF	TGTGCCAGCAGCACTAATCCGGGACAGGGAACCACTGAAGCTTTCTTT
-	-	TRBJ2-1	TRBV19	CASSIDFRVDYNEQFF	TGTGCCAGTAGTATAGATTTCAGGGTCGATTACAATGAGCAGTTCTTC
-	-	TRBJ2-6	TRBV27	CASSLSGSSGANVLTF	TGTGCCAGCAGTTTATCGGGCAGCTCTGGGGCCAACGTCCTGACTTTC
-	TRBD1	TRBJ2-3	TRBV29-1	CSLRQGAGDTQYF	TGCAGTCTTCGACAGGGGGCCGGAGATACGCAGTATTTT
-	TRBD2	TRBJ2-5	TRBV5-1	CASSLDPAGGRETQYF	TGCGCCAGCAGCTTGGATCCAGCGGGGGGTCGGGAGACCCAGTACTTC
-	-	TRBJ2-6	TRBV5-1	CASREGDRSGANVLTF	TGCGCCAGCAGGGAAGGGGATCGCTCTGGGGCCAACGTCCTGACTTTC
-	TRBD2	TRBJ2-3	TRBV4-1	CASSSPGLAGERTSTDTQYF	TGCGCCAGCAGCAGTCCGGGACTAGCGGGGGAACGAACTAGCACAGATACGCAGTATTTT
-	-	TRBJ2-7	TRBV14	CASSLYDSLLYEQYF	TGTGCCAGCAGCCTCTACGACTCTCTCCTCTACGAGCAGTACTTC
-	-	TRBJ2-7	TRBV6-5	CASSYSVRGYTYEQYF	TGTGCCAGCAGTTACTCGGTCCGGGGATACACCTACGAGCAGTACTTC
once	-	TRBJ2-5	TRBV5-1	CASSLSGGKTQYF	TGCGCCAGCAGCTTGAGTGGGGGCAAGACCCAGTACTTC
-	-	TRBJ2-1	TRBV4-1	CASSQKLAGLAYNEQFF	TGCGCCAGCAGCCAAAAATTGGCGGGATTGGCCTACAATGAGCAGTTCTTC
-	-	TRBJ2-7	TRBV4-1	CASSQALFRESSYEQYF	TGCGCCAGCAGCCAAGCTCTGTTTCGGGAGTCCTCCTACGAGCAGTACTTC
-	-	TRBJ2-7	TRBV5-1	CASSLAWGLYEQYF	TGCGCCAGCAGCTTGGCCTGGGGGCTCTACGAGCAGTACTTC
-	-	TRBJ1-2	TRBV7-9	CAGRRDNYGYTF	TGTGCAGGCAGGAGGGACAACTATGGCTACACCTTC
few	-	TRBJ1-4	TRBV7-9	CASSLGTRREKLFF	TGTGCCAGCAGCTTGGGGACTAGAAGGGAAAAACTGTTTTTT
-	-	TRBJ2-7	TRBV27	CASSLRSGLNEQYF	TGTGCCAGCAGTTTACGATCAGGGTTAAACGAGCAGTACTTC
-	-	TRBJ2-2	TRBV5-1	CASSSGTGIDGELFF	TGCGCCAGCAGCTCGGGTACAGGGATCGACGGGGAGCTGTTTTTT
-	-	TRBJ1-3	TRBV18	CASSRNVPGSIDRNTIYF	TGTGCCAGCTCACGAAATGTTCCCGGGTCCATCGACCGGAACACCATATATTTT
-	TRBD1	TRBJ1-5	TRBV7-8	CASSLARTGARNQPQHF	TGTGCCAGCAGCTTAGCAAGGACAGGGGCCCGCAATCAGCCCCAGCATTTT
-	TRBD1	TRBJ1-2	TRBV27	CASSLRQGSGYTF	TGTGCCAGCAGTTTGAGACAGGGCAGCGGCTACACCTTC
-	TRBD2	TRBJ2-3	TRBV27	CASSLRSRGSTDTQYF	TGTGCCAGCAGTTTAAGATCGCGGGGGTCCACAGATACGCAGTATTTT